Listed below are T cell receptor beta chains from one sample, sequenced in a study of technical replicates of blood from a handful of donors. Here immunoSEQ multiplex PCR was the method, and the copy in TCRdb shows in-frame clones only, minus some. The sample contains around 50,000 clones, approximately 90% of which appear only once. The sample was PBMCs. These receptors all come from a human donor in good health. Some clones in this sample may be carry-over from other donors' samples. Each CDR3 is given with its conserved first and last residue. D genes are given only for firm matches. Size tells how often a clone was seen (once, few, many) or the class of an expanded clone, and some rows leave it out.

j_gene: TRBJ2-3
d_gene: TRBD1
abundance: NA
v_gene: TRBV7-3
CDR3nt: TGTGCCAGCAGCTCCTTCTCCGGGACAGGGAGCGCAGATACGCAGTATTTT
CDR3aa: CASSSFSGTGSADTQYF

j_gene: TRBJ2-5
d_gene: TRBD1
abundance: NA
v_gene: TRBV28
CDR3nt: TGTGCCAGCAGTCACTCCGGGACAGGGAGTGAGACCCAGTACTTC
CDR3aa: CASSHSGTGSETQYF

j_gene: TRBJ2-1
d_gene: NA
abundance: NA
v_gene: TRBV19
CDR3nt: TGTGCCAGTAGTACCCGCCTGCTGCGGAGCTACAATGAGCAGTTCTTC
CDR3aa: CASSTRLLRSYNEQFF

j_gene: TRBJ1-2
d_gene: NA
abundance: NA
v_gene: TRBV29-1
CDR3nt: TGCAGCGTTGAAGCTGGCCTTTATGGCTACACCTTC
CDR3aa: CSVEAGLYGYTF

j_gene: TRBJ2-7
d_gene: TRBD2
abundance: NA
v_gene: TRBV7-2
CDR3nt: TGTGCCAGCAGCCTAGCGGGGCCCGCCTACGAGCAGTACTTC
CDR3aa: CASSLAGPAYEQYF

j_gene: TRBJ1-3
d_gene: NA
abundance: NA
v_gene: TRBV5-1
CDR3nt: TGCGCCAGCAGCCCCACTATGATGTTCTCTGGAAACACCATATATTTT
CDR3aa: CASSPTMMFSGNTIYF

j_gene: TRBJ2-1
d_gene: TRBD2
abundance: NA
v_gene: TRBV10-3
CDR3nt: TGTGCCATCGTAGCGGGAGACGGGTCCTACAATGAGCAGTTCTTC
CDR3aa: CAIVAGDGSYNEQFF

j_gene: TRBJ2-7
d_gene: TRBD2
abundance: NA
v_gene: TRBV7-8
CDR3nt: TGTGCCAGCAGCAACCCTATAGCGGGAGGAAGGGAGCAGTACTTC
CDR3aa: CASSNPIAGGREQYF

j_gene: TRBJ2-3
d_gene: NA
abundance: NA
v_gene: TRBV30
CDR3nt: TGTGCCTGGACCCCCTGGGAGCTCTCGGTTACAGATACGCAGTATTTT
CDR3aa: CAWTPWELSVTDTQYF

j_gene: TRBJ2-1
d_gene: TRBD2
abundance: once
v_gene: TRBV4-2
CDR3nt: TGTGCCAGCAGCCAAGAGCGGGGGGGCCTTTTGTACAATGAGCAGTTCTTC
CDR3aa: CASSQERGGLLYNEQFF

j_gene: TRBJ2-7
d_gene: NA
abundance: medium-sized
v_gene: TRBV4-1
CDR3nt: TGCGCCAGCAGCCAAGTGGCAGAGGGGGTGGGGCAGGGCTCCGAGCAGTACTTC
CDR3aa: CASSQVAEGVGQGSEQYF

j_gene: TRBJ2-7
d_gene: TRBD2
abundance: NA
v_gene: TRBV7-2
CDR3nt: TGTGCCAGCAGCTTACGGGTGATAGCGGGAGGGCCGATCTACGAGCAGTACTTC
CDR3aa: CASSLRVIAGGPIYEQYF

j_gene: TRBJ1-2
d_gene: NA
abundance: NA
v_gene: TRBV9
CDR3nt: TGTGCCAGCAGCTCGGGGGGGTCGGAGGGCTACACCTTC
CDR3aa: CASSSGGSEGYTF

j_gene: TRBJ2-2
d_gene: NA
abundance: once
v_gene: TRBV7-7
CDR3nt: TGTGCCAGCAGCTTAGACAAGACCGGGGAGCTGTTTTTT
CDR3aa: CASSLDKTGELFF

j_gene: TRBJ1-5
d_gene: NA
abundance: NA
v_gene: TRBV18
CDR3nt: TGTGCCAGCTCATCTAACAGGGCTGGCAATCAGCCCCAGCATTTT
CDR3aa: CASSSNRAGNQPQHF

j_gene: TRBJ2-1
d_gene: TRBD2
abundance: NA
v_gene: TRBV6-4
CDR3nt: TGTGCCAGCAGTGAAAGAGGGACTAGCGGGGGGGCTGATGAGCAGTTCTTC
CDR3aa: CASSERGTSGGADEQFF

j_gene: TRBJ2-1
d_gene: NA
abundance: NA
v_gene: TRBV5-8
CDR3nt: TGTGCCAGCAGCCTGTGGGGGGGGACACTCTACAATGAGCAGTTCTTC
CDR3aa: CASSLWGGTLYNEQFF

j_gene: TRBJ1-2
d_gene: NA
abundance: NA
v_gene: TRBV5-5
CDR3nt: TGTGCCAGCAGCTTGGGGGCCGGGGGAGACTATGGCTACACCTTC
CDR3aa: CASSLGAGGDYGYTF

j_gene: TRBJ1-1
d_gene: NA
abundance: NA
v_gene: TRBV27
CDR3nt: TGTGCCAGCAGTTTAGAACAGGGGAACACTGAAGCTTTCTTT
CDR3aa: CASSLEQGNTEAFF

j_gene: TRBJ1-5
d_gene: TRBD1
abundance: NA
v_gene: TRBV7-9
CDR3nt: TGTGCCAGCAGCTCGGGACAGGGAGATCAGCCCCAGCATTTT
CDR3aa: CASSSGQGDQPQHF

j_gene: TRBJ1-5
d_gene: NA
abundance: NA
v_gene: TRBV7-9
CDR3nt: TGTGCCAGCAGCTTAGACAGGGTCGGCCAGCCCCAGCATTTT
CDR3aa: CASSLDRVGQPQHF

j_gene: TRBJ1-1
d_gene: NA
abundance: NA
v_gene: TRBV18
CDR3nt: TGTGCCAGCTCACAGGGAGCGAACACTGAAGCTTTCTTT
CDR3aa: CASSQGANTEAFF

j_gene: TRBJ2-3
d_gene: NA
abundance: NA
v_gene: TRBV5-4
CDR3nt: TGTGCCAGCAGCTTCCAAGGGACTAGCACAGATACGCAGTATTTT
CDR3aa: CASSFQGTSTDTQYF

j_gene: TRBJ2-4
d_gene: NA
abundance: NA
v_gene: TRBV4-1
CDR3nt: TGCGCCAGCAGCCCCCACTCCGGGGAGAATCTCCTCTTC
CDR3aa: CASSPHSGENLLF

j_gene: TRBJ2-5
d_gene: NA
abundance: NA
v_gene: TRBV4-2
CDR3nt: TGTGCCAGCAGCCAATCGGGGGGCGAGGAGACCCAGTACTTC
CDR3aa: CASSQSGGEETQYF

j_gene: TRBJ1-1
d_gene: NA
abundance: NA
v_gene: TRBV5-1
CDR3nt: TGCGCCAGCAGTCGGACACTGAACACTGAAGCTTTCTTT
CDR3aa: CASSRTLNTEAFF

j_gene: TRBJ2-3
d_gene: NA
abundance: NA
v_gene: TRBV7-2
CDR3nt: TGTGCCAGCAGCTTAGGAGTCCGGGTCTCCACAGATACGCAGTATTTT
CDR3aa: CASSLGVRVSTDTQYF

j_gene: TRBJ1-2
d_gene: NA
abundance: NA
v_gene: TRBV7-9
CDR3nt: TGTGCCAGCAGCCCCTCCAGGATCTATGGCTACACCTTC
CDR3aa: CASSPSRIYGYTF

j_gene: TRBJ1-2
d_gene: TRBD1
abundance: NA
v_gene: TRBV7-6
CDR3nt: TGTGCCAGCAGCTTGGACAGGTCCTACGGCTACACCTTC
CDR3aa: CASSLDRSYGYTF

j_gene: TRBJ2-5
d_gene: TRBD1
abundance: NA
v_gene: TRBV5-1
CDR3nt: TGCGCCAGCAGCTTTAGTACAGGGGGGGAGACCCAGTACTTC
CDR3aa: CASSFSTGGETQYF

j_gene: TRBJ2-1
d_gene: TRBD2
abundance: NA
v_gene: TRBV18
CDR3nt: TGTGCCAGCTCACCACGCGAAGCGGGGGAGTACAATGAGCAGTTCTTC
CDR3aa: CASSPREAGEYNEQFF

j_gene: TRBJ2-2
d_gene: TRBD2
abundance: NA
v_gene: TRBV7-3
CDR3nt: TGTGCCAGCAGCTCTGGACTAGCCCAGGCCCCCGGGGAGCTGTTTTTT
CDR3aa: CASSSGLAQAPGELFF